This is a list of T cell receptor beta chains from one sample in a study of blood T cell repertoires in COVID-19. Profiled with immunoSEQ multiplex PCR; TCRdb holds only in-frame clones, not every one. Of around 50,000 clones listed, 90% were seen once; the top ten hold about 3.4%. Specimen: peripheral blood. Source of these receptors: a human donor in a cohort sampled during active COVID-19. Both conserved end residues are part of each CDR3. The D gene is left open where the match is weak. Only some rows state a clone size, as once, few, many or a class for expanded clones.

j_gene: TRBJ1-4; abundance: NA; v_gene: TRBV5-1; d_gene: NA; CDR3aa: CASSLNTGWEKLFF; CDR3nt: TGCGCCAGCAGCTTGAATACAGGGTGGGAAAAACTGTTTTTT
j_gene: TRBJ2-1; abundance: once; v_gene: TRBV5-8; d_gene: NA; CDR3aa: CASSLEGGNEQFF; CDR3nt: TGTGCCAGCAGCTTGGAGGGGGGGAATGAGCAGTTCTTC
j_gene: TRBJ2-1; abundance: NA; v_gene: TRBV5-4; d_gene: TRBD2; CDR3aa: CASSLGGGSMNEQFF; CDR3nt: TGTGCCAGCAGCTTGGGCGGCGGGAGCATGAATGAGCAGTTCTTC
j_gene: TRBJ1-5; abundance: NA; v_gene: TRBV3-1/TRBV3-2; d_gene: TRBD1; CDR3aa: CASSQERGRQPQHF; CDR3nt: TGTGCCAGCAGCCAAGAAAGGGGGCGGCAGCCCCAGCATTTT
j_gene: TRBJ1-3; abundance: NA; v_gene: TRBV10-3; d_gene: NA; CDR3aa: CAISVGQQGGGNTIYF; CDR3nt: TGTGCCATCAGTGTCGGCCAACAGGGTGGTGGAAACACCATATATTTT
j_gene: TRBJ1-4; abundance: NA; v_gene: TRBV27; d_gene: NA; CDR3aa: CASSSRYRSINEKLFF; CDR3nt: TGTGCCAGCAGTTCGCGGTACAGGTCCATTAATGAAAAACTGTTTTTT
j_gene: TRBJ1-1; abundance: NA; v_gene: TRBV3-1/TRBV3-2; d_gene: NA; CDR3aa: CASSQGNSPNTEAFF; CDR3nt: TGTGCCAGCAGCCAAGGAAACTCCCCGAACACTGAAGCTTTCTTT
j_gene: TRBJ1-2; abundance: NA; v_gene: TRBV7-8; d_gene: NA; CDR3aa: CASSSRGPRGKDGYTF; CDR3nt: TGTGCCAGCAGCTCAAGGGGTCCCAGGGGAAAGGATGGCTACACCTTC
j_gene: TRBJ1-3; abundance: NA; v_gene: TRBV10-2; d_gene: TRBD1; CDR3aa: CASSRGIDGNTIYF; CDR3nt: TGCGCCAGCAGCAGGGGGATTGACGGAAACACCATATATTTT
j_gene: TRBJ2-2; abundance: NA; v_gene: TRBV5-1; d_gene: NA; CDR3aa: CASSLASGGMNTGELFF; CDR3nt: TGCGCCAGCAGCTTGGCTAGTGGAGGGATGAACACCGGGGAGCTGTTTTTT
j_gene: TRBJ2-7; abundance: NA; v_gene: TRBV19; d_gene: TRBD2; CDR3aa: CASSGTSGTTYEQYF; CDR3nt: TGTGCCAGTAGCGGGACTAGCGGGACCACCTACGAGCAGTACTTC
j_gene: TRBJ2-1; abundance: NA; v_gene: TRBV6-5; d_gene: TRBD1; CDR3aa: CASKIDRDYNEQFF; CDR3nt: TGTGCCAGCAAAATCGACAGGGACTACAATGAGCAGTTCTTC
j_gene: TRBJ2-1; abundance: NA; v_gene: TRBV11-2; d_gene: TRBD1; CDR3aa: CASRQGAHEQFF; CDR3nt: TGTGCCAGCCGACAGGGGGCGCATGAGCAGTTCTTC
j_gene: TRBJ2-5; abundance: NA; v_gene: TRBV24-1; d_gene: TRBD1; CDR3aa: CATSGGGQGAWETQYF; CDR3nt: TGTGCCACCAGTGGCGGGGGACAGGGGGCATGGGAGACCCAGTACTTC
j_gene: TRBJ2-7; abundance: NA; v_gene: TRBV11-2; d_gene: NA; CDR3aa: CASSRNRNSHEQYF; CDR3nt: TGTGCCAGCAGCAGAAACAGGAACAGTCATGAGCAGTACTTC
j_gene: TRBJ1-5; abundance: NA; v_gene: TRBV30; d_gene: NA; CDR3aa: CASTGGGGNQPQHF; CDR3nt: TGTGCCTCGACGGGGGGGGGTGGAAATCAGCCCCAGCATTTT
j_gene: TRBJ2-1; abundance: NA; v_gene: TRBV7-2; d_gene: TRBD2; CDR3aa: CASSYTSGRARNEQFF; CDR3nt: TGTGCCAGCAGCTACACTAGCGGGAGGGCCCGCAATGAGCAGTTCTTC
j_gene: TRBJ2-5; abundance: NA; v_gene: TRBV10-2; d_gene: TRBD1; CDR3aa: CASSAIQGIGETQYF; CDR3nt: TGCGCCAGCAGCGCTATACAGGGGATCGGCGAGACCCAGTACTTC
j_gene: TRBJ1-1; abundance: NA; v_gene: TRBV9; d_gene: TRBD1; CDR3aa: CASSVGEGGYTEAFF; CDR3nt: TGTGCCAGCAGCGTAGGAGAAGGGGGCTACACTGAAGCTTTCTTT
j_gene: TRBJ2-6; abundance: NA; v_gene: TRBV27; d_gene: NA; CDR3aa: CASSRSGTPDSGANVLTF; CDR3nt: TGTGCCAGCAGTAGATCCGGGACACCCGACTCTGGGGCCAACGTCCTGACTTTC
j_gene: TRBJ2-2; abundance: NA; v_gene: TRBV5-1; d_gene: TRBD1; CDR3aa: CASSSGQGVSTGELFF; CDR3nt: TGCGCCAGCAGCTCCGGACAGGGAGTAAGCACCGGGGAGCTGTTTTTT
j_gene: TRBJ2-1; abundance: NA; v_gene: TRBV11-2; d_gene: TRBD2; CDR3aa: CASSSKTGTSGVREQFF; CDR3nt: TGTGCCAGCAGCTCTAAAACCGGGACTAGCGGAGTTCGTGAGCAGTTCTTC
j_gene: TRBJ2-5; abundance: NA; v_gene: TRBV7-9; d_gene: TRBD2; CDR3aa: CASSGGGPSPETQYF; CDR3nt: TGTGCCAGCAGCGGCGGGGGGCCGTCCCCAGAGACCCAGTACTTC
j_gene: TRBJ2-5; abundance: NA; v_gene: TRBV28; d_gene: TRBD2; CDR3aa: CASSPTPGLAGRETQYF; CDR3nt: TGTGCCAGCAGTCCGACTCCGGGACTAGCGGGACGAGAGACCCAGTACTTC
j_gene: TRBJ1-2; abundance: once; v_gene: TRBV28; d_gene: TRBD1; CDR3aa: CASSSGTGVGYTF; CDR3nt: TGTGCCAGCAGTTCCGGGACAGGGGTTGGCTACACCTTC
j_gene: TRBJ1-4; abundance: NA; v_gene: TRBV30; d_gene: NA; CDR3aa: CAWNPGRDEKLFF; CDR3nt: TGTGCCTGGAACCCGGGAAGGGATGAAAAACTGTTTTTT
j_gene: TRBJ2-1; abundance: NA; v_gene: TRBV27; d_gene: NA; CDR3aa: CASTEGGYNEQFF; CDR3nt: TGTGCCAGCACCGAAGGGGGATACAATGAGCAGTTCTTC
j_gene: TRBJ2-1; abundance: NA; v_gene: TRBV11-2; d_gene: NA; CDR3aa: CASSRVTGGGRGNEQFF; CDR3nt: TGTGCCAGCAGTCGGGTCACGGGGGGGGGCAGGGGGAATGAGCAGTTCTTC
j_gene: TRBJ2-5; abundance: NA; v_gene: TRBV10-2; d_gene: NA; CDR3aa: CASRSQGRGETQYF; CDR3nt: TGCGCCAGCAGATCTCAGGGTAGGGGGGAGACCCAGTACTTC
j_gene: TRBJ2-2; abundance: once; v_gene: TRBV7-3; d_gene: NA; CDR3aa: CASSLRGSMSGELFF; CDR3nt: TGTGCCAGCAGCTTACGCGGGTCTATGTCCGGGGAGCTGTTTTTT
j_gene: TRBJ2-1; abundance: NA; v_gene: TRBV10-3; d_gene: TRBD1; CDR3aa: CAISAGQGMDNEQFF; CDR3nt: TGTGCCATCAGTGCCGGACAGGGGATGGACAATGAGCAGTTCTTC
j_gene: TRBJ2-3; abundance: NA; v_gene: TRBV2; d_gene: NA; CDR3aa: CASRDMLIMGTDTQYF; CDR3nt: TGTGCCAGCAGGGACATGTTAATCATGGGCACAGATACGCAGTATTTT
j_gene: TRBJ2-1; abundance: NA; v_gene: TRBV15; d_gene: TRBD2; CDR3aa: CATSRGSGRADDEQFF; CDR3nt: TGTGCCACCAGCAGGGGTAGCGGGAGGGCGGACGATGAGCAGTTCTTC
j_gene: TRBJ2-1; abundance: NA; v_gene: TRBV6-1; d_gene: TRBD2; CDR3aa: CASSEYPSGNYNEQFF; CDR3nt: TGTGCCAGCAGTGAATACCCTAGCGGGAACTACAATGAGCAGTTCTTC
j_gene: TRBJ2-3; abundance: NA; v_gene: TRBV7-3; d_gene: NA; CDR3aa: CASSLSGDGTDTQYF; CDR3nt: TGTGCCAGCAGCTTATCAGGGGATGGCACAGATACGCAGTATTTT
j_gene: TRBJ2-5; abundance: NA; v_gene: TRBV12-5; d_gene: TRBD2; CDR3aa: CASAIAGGRRETQYF; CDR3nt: TGTGCTAGTGCCATAGCGGGAGGCCGCCGGGAGACCCAGTACTTC
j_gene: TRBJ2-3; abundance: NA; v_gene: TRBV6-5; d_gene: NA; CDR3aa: CAADYTDTQYF; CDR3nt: TGTGCCGCAGACTACACAGATACGCAGTATTTT
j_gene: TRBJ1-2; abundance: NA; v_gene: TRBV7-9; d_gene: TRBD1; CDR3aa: CASSEWGQGGADGYTF; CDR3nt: TGTGCCAGCAGCGAATGGGGACAGGGGGGAGCAGATGGCTACACCTTC
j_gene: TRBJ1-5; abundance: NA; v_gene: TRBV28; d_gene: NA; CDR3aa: CASSLSAAFERLVGPQHF; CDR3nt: TGTGCCAGCAGTTTAAGTGCGGCATTTGAGCGCCTGGTTGGGCCCCAGCATTTT
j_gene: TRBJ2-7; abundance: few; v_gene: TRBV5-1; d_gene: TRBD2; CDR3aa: CASSFGTSGIHQYEQYF; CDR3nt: TGCGCCAGCAGCTTCGGGACTAGCGGAATCCATCAATACGAGCAGTACTTC
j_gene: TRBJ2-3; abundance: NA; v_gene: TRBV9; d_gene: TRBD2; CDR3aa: CASSGLAGTTDTQYF; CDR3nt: TGTGCCAGCAGCGGACTAGCGGGAACCACAGATACGCAGTATTTT
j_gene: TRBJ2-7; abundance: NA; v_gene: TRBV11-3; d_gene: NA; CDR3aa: CASSPGHQVGEQYF; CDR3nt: TGTGCCAGCAGCCCAGGGCACCAAGTGGGGGAGCAGTACTTC
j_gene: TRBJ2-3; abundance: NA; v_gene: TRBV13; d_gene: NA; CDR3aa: CASSLEYAGQLNF; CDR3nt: TGTGCCAGCAGCTTAGAGTATGCAGGGCAGCTGAATTTT
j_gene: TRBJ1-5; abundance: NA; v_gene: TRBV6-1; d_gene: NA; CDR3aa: CASSELNYQPQHF; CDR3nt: TGTGCCAGCAGTGAATTGAACTATCAGCCCCAGCATTTT
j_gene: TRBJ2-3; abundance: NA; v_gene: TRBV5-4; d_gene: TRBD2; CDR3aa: CASSGPGREGHSDTQYF; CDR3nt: TGTGCCAGCAGCGGCCCGGGGCGGGAGGGCCATTCAGATACGCAGTATTTT